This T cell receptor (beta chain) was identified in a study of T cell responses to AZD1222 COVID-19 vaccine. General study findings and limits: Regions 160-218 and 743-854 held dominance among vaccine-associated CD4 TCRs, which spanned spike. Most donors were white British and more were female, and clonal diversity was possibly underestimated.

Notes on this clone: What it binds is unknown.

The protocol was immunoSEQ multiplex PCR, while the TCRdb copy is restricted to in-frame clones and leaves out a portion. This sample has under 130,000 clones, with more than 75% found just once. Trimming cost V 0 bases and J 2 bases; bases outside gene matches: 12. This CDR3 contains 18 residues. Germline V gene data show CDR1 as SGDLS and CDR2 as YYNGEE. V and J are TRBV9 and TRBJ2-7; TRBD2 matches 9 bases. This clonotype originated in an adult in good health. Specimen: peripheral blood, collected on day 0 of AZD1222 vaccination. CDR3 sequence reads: CASSVGASGMGVPYEQYF. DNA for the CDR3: TGTGCCAGCAGCGTAGGGGCTAGCGGGATGGGGGTCCCCTACGAGCAGTACTTC.